These 16 T cell receptor beta chains originate from one sample sequenced in a study of CD8 T cells in Susac syndrome. With random hexamers, roughly 0.45 to 1 ug RNA was reverse transcribed. TCRdb re-called the immunoSEQ multiplex PCR reads with MiXCR, one entry per CDR3 protein. The sample comprises some 140,000 distinct CDR3 sequences, roughly 80% of which are singletons, and about 0.51% rests with the top ten. Sequenced input: CD8+ T cells from PBMCs. These receptors were obtained from a human donor with multiple sclerosis.

The chain couples TRBV4-1 to TRBJ1-5; D gene ambiguous. The V and J ends lost 1 base and 1 base respectively, with 8 bases between them. Germline values: CDR1 MGHRA, CDR2 YSYEKL. The CDR3 spans 15 residues. This CDR3 is CASSQGYSSNQPQHF. The CDR3 DNA sequence: TGCGCCAGCAGCCAAGGGTACTCGAGCAATCAGCCCCAGCATTTT.

The chain links TRBV12-3 or TRBV12-4 to TRBJ2-1; 8 bases match TRBD2. The trim removed 5 bases at V and 9 bases at J, leaving 9 bases unmatched. This CDR3 contains 14 residues. The CDR3 DNA follows: TGTGCCAGCAGTAGCGGGAGAGGGTGGGGTGAGCAGTTCTTC. This codes for CASSSGRGWGEQFF.

The chain employs TRBV19 and TRBJ2-7, with D uncertain. Germline CDR1 and CDR2: LNHDA and SQIVND (reference sequence). V lost 11 bases and J lost 5, with 25 bases in between. The CDR3 loop spans 15 amino acids. CDR3 sequence (DNA): TGTGCCTCGTCGGAGACAAAAGGAGTTTGGAACGAGCAGTACTTC. It encodes CASSETKGVWNEQYF.

The chain couples TRBV27 to TRBJ1-3; D may be TRBD1 (6 bases). Between the trimmed V and J ends, which lost 5 bases and 2 bases, there was a span of 10 bases. CDR1 is MNHEY and CDR2 is SMNVEV in the germline V gene (reference sequence). CDR3 length: 14 amino acids. CDR3 amino acids: CASSPGVAGNTIYF. For the CDR3, the DNA is TGTGCCAGCAGTCCAGGGGTGGCTGGAAACACCATATATTTT.

This clonotype was detected a few times. The rearrangement links TRBV6-1 to TRBJ2-3, with D possibly TRBD2 on 6 matching bases. The length of the CDR3 is 12 residues. V was trimmed by 6 bases and J by 6 bases, leaving 10 bases between them. CDR1 is MNHNS and CDR2 is SASEGT in the germline V gene. For the CDR3, the DNA is TGTGCCAGCAGACTAGCCGGGGATACGCAGTATTTT. Its protein product is CASRLAGDTQYF.

The chain uses TRBV4-1 and TRBJ1-4; TRBD1 matches at 8 bases. The CDR3 runs to 17 residues. V trimming: 1 base; J trimming: 8 bases; junction bases outside the gene matches: 12. Germline V CDR1 and CDR2: MGHRA, YSYEKL. CDR3 coding DNA: TGCGCCAGCAGCCAAGCTTTCTACGGACAGGGTAACGAAAAACTGTTTTTT. Translation: CASSQAFYGQGNEKLFF.

In DNA, the CDR3 is TGCGCCAGCAGCCCGGAGCCGTGGACCCATCAAGAGACCCAGTACTTC. It translates to CASSPEPWTHQETQYF. The V and J genes are TRBV5-1 and TRBJ2-5; no firm D call. V was pared by 4 bases and J by 2 bases, with 18 bases between. The CDR3 extends over 16 amino acids. Germline V CDR1 and CDR2: SGHRS, YFSETQ.

V and J are TRBV4-3 and TRBJ2-2; possible D gene TRBD2, 5 bases. This CDR3 region has 16 residues. Germline V gene lookup returns CDR1 LGHNA and CDR2 YSLEER. Trimming cost V 0 bases and J 2 bases, with 10 bases left between them. CDR3: CASSQDRRSNTGELFF. The CDR3 DNA follows: TGCGCCAGCAGCCAAGATCGGAGGTCAAACACCGGGGAGCTGTTTTTT.

The chain joins TRBV6-5 to TRBJ2-7; D might be TRBD2 (5 bases). Trimming took off 0 bases at V and 4 bases at J, with 10 bases between the two ends. The CDR3 extends over 14 amino acids. The V gene's germline CDR1 is MNHEY and CDR2 SVGAGI. The CDR3 sequence is CASSYSAPGYEQYF. The CDR3 nucleotides read TGTGCCAGCAGTTACTCCGCCCCGGGATACGAGCAGTACTTC.

The CDR3 spells CASSLSPGTRYNEQFF. In DNA form, the CDR3 reads TGTGCCAGCAGTTTATCACCCGGGACTCGTTACAATGAGCAGTTCTTC. The chain recombines TRBV27 with TRBJ2-1, with a weak D call TRBD2 (6 bases). With 0 bases removed from V and 4 bases from J, the gap between germline ends came to 13 bases. Germline V gives CDR1 MNHEY, CDR2 SMNVEV (reference sequence). The CDR3 loop spans 16 amino acids.

This chain connects TRBV7-6 to TRBJ2-3; D perhaps matches TRBD2 (5 bases). V was shortened by 1 base and J by 8 bases, with 16 bases between the two germline ends. The CDR3 sequence is 15 residues long. Germline V gene data show CDR1 as SGHVS and CDR2 as FNYEAQ. CDR3 coding DNA: TGTGCCAGCAGCTTAGGGCTAGCAACTGCTGGTACGCAGTATTTT. Amino acids: CASSLGLATAGTQYF.

The rearrangement joins TRBV6-2 or TRBV6-3 to TRBJ2-7; perhaps TRBD2 as D (5 bases). The CDR3 extends over 14 amino acids. Trimming took 3 bases from V and 3 from J, leaving 12 bases between them. Germline values: CDR1 MNHEY, CDR2 SVGEGT. In DNA, the CDR3 is TGTGCCAGCAGTTATAGTGGGAGCATCTACGAGCAGTACGTC. It translates to CASSYSGSIYEQYV.

This chain links TRBV5-1 with TRBJ1-1; D might be TRBD1 (5 bases). The CDR3 consists of 22 residues. Germline V lookup: CDR1 SGHRS, CDR2 YFSETQ. V lost 3 bases and J 4 bases, leaving 37 bases between the germline ends. As DNA, the CDR3 is TGCGCCAGCAGCTCAGGTGAGCGAGTAGGTCGAAGGATTCCCGATGGGGGCACTGAAGCTTTCTTT. Its protein product is CASSSGERVGRRIPDGGTEAFF.

The table lists this clonotype with a count of one. The V call is TRBV19, the J call TRBJ1-1; possible D gene TRBD1, 6 bases. CDR1 LNHDA and CDR2 SQIVND come from the germline V gene (reference sequence). The CDR3 is 13 residues long. V dropped 5 bases and J dropped 1 base, with 8 bases sitting between them. In nucleotides, the CDR3 is TGTGCCAGTAGTGGGACATGGAACACTGAAGCTTTCTTT. Translating gives CASSGTWNTEAFF. Combining the CDR3 with reference TRBV19 and TRBJ1-1 gives the whole variable domain DGGITQSPKYLFRKEGQNVTLSCEQNLNHDAMYWYRQDPGQGLRLIYYSQIVNDFQKGDIAEGYSVSREKKESFPLTVTSAQKNPTAFYLCASSGTWNTEAFFGQGTRLTVV.

The gene calls are TRBV19 and TRBJ2-1, with D possibly matching TRBD2 (6 bases). The germline V gene encodes CDR1 LNHDA and CDR2 SQIVND (reference sequence). The CDR3 is 14 residues long. V lost 5 bases to trimming and J lost 8 bases, with 16 bases between them. CDR3: CASSVGLAPDEQFF. The CDR3 coding sequence is TGTGCCAGTAGTGTAGGGCTAGCGCCCGATGAGCAGTTCTTC.

V gene TRBV27 combines with J gene TRBJ1-1, with D uncertain. The CDR3 totals 14 residues. The V end lost 5 bases, the J end lost 1 base, and 11 bases lay between the germline ends. Germline V gene lookup returns CDR1 MNHEY and CDR2 SMNVEV (reference sequence). CDR3 coding DNA: TGTGCCAGCAGTACAAGGCTCGGGAACACTGAAGCTTTCTTT. It is translated as CASSTRLGNTEAFF.